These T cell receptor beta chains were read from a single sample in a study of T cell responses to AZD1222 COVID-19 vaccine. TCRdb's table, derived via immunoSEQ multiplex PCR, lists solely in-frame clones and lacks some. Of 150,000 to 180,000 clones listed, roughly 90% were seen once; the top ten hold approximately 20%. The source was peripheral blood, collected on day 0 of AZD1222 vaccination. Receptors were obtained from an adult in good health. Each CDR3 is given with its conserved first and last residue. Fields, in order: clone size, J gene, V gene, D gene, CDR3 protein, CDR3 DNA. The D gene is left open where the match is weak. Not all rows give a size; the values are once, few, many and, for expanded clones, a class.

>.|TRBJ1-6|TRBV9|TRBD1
CASSVWDSKDYSPLHF
TGTGCCAGCAGCGTATGGGACAGCAAGGATTATTCACCCCTCCACTTT
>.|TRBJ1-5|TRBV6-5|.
CASSQRGMPQHF
TGTGCCAGCAGTCAGCGGGGCATGCCCCAGCATTTT
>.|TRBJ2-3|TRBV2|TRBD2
CASSGTSGGTDTQYF
TGTGCCAGCAGTGGGACTAGCGGGGGAACAGATACGCAGTATTTT
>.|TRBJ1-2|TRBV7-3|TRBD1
CASSSATGGGDGYTF
TGTGCCAGCAGCTCCGCAACAGGGGGCGGGGATGGCTACACCTTC
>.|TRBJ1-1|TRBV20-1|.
CSATGGAGSF
TGCAGTGCTACCGGTGGGGCGGGTTCGTTT
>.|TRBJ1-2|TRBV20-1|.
CSASLTVGIGGYTF
TGCAGTGCTAGTCTGACCGTGGGGATAGGAGGCTACACCTTC
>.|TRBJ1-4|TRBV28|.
CASSPIGTEKLFF
TGTGCCAGCAGTCCAATAGGAACGGAAAAACTGTTTTTT
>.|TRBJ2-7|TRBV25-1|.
CASVRDPYEQYF
TGTGCCAGCGTCAGGGACCCCTACGAGCAGTACTTC
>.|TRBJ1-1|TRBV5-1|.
CASSLVPGSTEAFF
TGCGCCAGCAGCTTGGTGCCGGGGAGCACTGAAGCTTTCTTT
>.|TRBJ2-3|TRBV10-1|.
CLRGARGHTDTQYF
TGCCTTCGGGGGGCGCGAGGACACACAGATACGCAGTATTTT
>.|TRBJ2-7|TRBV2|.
CASSETQTGTPSSREQYF
TGTGCCAGCAGTGAGACACAGACCGGGACCCCCTCCTCGCGGGAGCAGTACTTC
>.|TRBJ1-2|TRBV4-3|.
CASSLQVGGAYGYTF
TGCGCCAGCAGCCTTCAAGTGGGAGGGGCCTATGGCTACACCTTC
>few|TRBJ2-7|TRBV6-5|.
CASSSTGLRQYF
TGTGCCAGCAGTTCCACAGGGCTTCGGCAGTACTTC